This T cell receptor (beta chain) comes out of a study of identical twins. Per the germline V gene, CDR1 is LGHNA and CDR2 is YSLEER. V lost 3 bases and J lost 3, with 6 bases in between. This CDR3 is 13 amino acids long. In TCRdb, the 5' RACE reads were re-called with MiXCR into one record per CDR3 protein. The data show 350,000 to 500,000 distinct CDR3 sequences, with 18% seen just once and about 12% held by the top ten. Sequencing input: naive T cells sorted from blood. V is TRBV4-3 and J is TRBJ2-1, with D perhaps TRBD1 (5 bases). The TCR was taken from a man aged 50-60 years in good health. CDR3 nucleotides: TGCGCCAGCAGCCAGACAGTCTACAATGAGCAGTTCTTC. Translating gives CASSQTVYNEQFF.